Listed below are T cell receptor beta chains from one sample, sequenced in a study of cytomegalovirus exposure and HLA in healthy donors. Data came from immunoSEQ multiplex PCR; TCRdb stores just in-frame clones and leaves some out. The sample gives some 90,000 clones, around three quarters of which show up once; roughly 3% is in the top ten. Sequencing was done on a sample of PBMCs. Receptors originate from a man aged 35 to 55 in good health and CMV-seronegative. CDR3s include the opening cysteine and the closing phenylalanine or tryptophan. Each record gives: V gene, clone size, CDR3 protein. Size tells how often a clone was seen (once, few, many) or the class of an expanded clone, and some rows leave it out.

>TRBV4-3|.
CASSQDIRTGREQYF
>TRBV30|.
CAWSAKHLAGGPYEQYF
>TRBV10-3|.
CAISELQVKDTEAFF
>TRBV9|.
CASSVGTSGNTIYF
>TRBV29-1|few
CSVESGFGNTIYF
>TRBV18|.
CASSPGGYGYTF
>TRBV27|once
CASSWDFAYEQYF
>TRBV4-3|.
CASSQDFQRGGVDTQYF
>TRBV2|.
CASSVQDRGPKSNQPQHF
>TRBV4-1|.
CASSHQNWGGTPGGLYGYTF
>TRBV13|.
CASSLVDRRGEQYF
>TRBV7-9|.
CSSSLAGGKQDYGYTF
>TRBV6-4|.
CASSELVGAGGSFF
>TRBV27|.
CASLGGGGPSYNEQFF
>TRBV18|once
CASSEGAGQPQHF
>TRBV5-6|few
CASSLGYGAFPNYGYTF
>TRBV7-2|.
CASSSDRGLGQPQHF
>TRBV4-1|once
CASSQGQGAFSGNTIYF
>TRBV7-9|.
CASIQGIANTIYF
>TRBV7-2|.
CASSLATGGIGELFF
>TRBV7-6|.
CATKKRAGGHQPQHF
>TRBV7-8|.
CASSSERGKREQFF
>TRBV6-5|.
CASSYSTAWNTEAFF
>TRBV7-7|.
CASSPSGDRGTDTQYF